These T cell receptor beta chains were read from a single sample in a study of Graves' ophthalmopathy and Graves' hyperthyroidism. TCRdb ran MiXCR on the multiplex PCR reads and lists one entry per CDR3 protein. The sample includes 57,000 or so distinct CDR3 sequences, around 50% of them seen just once. Material: peripheral blood. The receptors shown here come from an adult woman with Graves' ophthalmopathy. Both conserved end residues are part of each CDR3. A D gene is named only where the DNA matches it firmly. Rows give clone size only sometimes, using once, few, many, or a class for an expanded clone.

V gene: TRBV20-1; J gene: TRBJ2-1; clone size: many; D gene: .; CDR3 DNA: TGCAGTGCTCTCGGACCTTACAATGAGCAGTTCTTC; CDR3 protein: CSALGPYNEQFF
V gene: TRBV7-9; J gene: TRBJ2-1; clone size: .; D gene: .; CDR3 DNA: TGTGCCAGAAGCTTAGTGGGGGATAGGGGATACAATGAGCAGTTCTTC; CDR3 protein: CARSLVGDRGYNEQFF
V gene: TRBV20-1; J gene: TRBJ2-2; clone size: .; D gene: .; CDR3 DNA: TGCAGTGCTAGAGATAGGCGGGCGTCGGACACCGGGGAGCTGTTCTTT; CDR3 protein: CSARDRRASDTGELFF
V gene: TRBV20-1; J gene: TRBJ2-3; clone size: many; D gene: TRBD2; CDR3 DNA: TGCAGTGCTTCCCGACTAGCGGGGCTCACAGATACGCAGTATTTT; CDR3 protein: CSASRLAGLTDTQYF
V gene: TRBV20-1; J gene: TRBJ2-3; clone size: few; D gene: .; CDR3 DNA: TGCAGTGCTAGGGGGGGCGGCGATACGCAGTATTTT; CDR3 protein: CSARGGGDTQYF
V gene: TRBV18; J gene: TRBJ1-2; clone size: few; D gene: .; CDR3 DNA: TGTGCCAGCTCACCATCGGCAGGGCCTAACTATGGCTACACCTTC; CDR3 protein: CASSPSAGPNYGYTF
V gene: TRBV5-4; J gene: TRBJ1-5; clone size: .; D gene: .; CDR3 DNA: TGTGCCAGCAGCTTGGAGGGACCTTTCGGCAATCAGCCCCAGCATTTT; CDR3 protein: CASSLEGPFGNQPQHF
V gene: TRBV5-5; J gene: TRBJ2-1; clone size: many; D gene: .; CDR3 DNA: TGTGCCAGCAGCTTGATCAACAATGAGCAGTTCTTC; CDR3 protein: CASSLINNEQFF
V gene: TRBV20-1; J gene: TRBJ2-1; clone size: many; D gene: TRBD1; CDR3 DNA: TGCAGTGCTGGCTCCGGGACAGGGGTCAATGAGCAGTTCTTC; CDR3 protein: CSAGSGTGVNEQFF
V gene: TRBV28; J gene: TRBJ2-7; clone size: .; D gene: TRBD1; CDR3 DNA: TGTGCCAGCAGTCCGGCGGGACAGGGGGCTCGCGAGCAGTACTTC; CDR3 protein: CASSPAGQGAREQYF
V gene: TRBV20-1; J gene: TRBJ2-1; clone size: .; D gene: TRBD2; CDR3 DNA: TGCAGTGCTAGAGGGTTACTAGCGGGGGCAGGAAGTGAGCAGTTCTTC; CDR3 protein: CSARGLLAGAGSEQFF
V gene: TRBV10-3; J gene: TRBJ2-5; clone size: .; D gene: .; CDR3 DNA: TGTGCCATCAGTGAGGGGGGCTTTGCGACCCAGTACTTC; CDR3 protein: CAISEGGFATQYF
V gene: TRBV20-1; J gene: TRBJ2-5; clone size: .; D gene: TRBD2; CDR3 DNA: TGCAGTGCCACGCCCGGGGTGGGAGGGGAGACCCAGTACTTC; CDR3 protein: CSATPGVGGETQYF
V gene: TRBV5-6; J gene: TRBJ1-1; clone size: .; D gene: .; CDR3 DNA: TGTGCCAGCAGCTTCCAGGGTGAAGCTTTCTTT; CDR3 protein: CASSFQGEAFF
V gene: TRBV20-1; J gene: TRBJ1-5; clone size: many; D gene: .; CDR3 DNA: TGCAGTGCTTCCCAGGGAGCAAGTGGCTCTTATGGTCAGCCCCAGCATTTT; CDR3 protein: CSASQGASGSYGQPQHF
V gene: TRBV7-6; J gene: TRBJ2-7; clone size: many; D gene: TRBD1; CDR3 DNA: TGTGCCAGCAGCCCCGGGACAGGGGACTACGAGCAGTACTTC; CDR3 protein: CASSPGTGDYEQYF
V gene: TRBV10-3; J gene: TRBJ2-5; clone size: .; D gene: .; CDR3 DNA: TGTGCCATCAGTGCCTCAGGAGAAGAGACCCAGTACTTC; CDR3 protein: CAISASGEETQYF
V gene: TRBV7-9; J gene: TRBJ2-6; clone size: .; D gene: .; CDR3 DNA: TGTGCCAGCAGCTCTACAGGGCTGTGCTCTGGGGCCAACGTCCTGACTTTC; CDR3 protein: CASSSTGLCSGANVLTF
V gene: TRBV20-1; J gene: TRBJ1-6; clone size: few; D gene: .; CDR3 DNA: TGCAGTGCTAGTATCGGGGATCGTAATTCACCCCTCCACTTT; CDR3 protein: CSASIGDRNSPLHF
V gene: TRBV19; J gene: TRBJ1-1; clone size: many; D gene: .; CDR3 DNA: TGTGCCAGTAGTATTCTACGTGGGGGCGGAAGCACTGAAGCTTTCTTT; CDR3 protein: CASSILRGGGSTEAFF
V gene: TRBV6-6; J gene: TRBJ2-4; clone size: many; D gene: .; CDR3 DNA: TGTGCCAGCAGACCTAACAGGGTAAGGGCCAAAAACATTCAGTACTTC; CDR3 protein: CASRPNRVRAKNIQYF
V gene: TRBV5-6; J gene: TRBJ2-2; clone size: once; D gene: TRBD2; CDR3 DNA: TGTGCCAGCAGCACAGCGGGGAGGGGTACCGGGGAGCTGTTTTTT; CDR3 protein: CASSTAGRGTGELFF
V gene: TRBV7-8; J gene: TRBJ2-1; clone size: many; D gene: .; CDR3 DNA: TGTGCCAGCAGCCAGATGAGGGGTGAGCAGTTCTTC; CDR3 protein: CASSQMRGEQFF
V gene: TRBV19; J gene: TRBJ2-6; clone size: .; D gene: TRBD1; CDR3 DNA: TGTGCCAGCCGGGACAGGGGAATACCTGGGGCCAACGTCCTGACTTTC; CDR3 protein: CASRDRGIPGANVLTF
V gene: TRBV29-1; J gene: TRBJ1-3; clone size: .; D gene: .; CDR3 DNA: TGCAGCCAAGATAGCGGTATCTCTGGAAACACCATATATTTT; CDR3 protein: CSQDSGISGNTIYF
V gene: TRBV29-1; J gene: TRBJ1-4; clone size: many; D gene: .; CDR3 DNA: TGCAGCGCAGTGATGGGGGGGAAATATGAAAAACTGTTTTTT; CDR3 protein: CSAVMGGKYEKLFF
V gene: TRBV10-3; J gene: TRBJ2-1; clone size: once; D gene: .; CDR3 DNA: TGTGCCATCGCGAGAGACGACTCTCCGAATGAGCAGTTCTTC; CDR3 protein: CAIARDDSPNEQFF
V gene: TRBV7-2; J gene: TRBJ2-7; clone size: medium-sized; D gene: .; CDR3 DNA: TGTGCCAGCAGCTTAACAACGGGGGAGCAGTACTTC; CDR3 protein: CASSLTTGEQYF